Here is one TCR beta chain with its context. Germline V gene data show CDR1 as ENHRY and CDR2 as SYGVKD. V lost 2 bases and J lost 7, with 5 bases in between. The CDR3 contains 12 residues. PCR primers comprised 60 Vbeta and 13 Jbeta primers. Assay: immunoSEQ multiplex PCR; the TCRdb copy retains only in-frame clones and omits some. Of about 82,000 clones listed, roughly four fifths are singletons. These data are taken from a study of cytomegalovirus exposure and HLA in healthy donors. V usage is TRBV10-3 and J usage is TRBJ1-4, with D unclear. The sample taken for sequencing was PBMCs. This TCR was recovered from a human donor in good health. CDR3 sequence reads: CAISEGGEKLFF. As DNA, the CDR3 is TGTGCCATCAGTGAGGGAGGTGAAAAACTGTTTTTT.